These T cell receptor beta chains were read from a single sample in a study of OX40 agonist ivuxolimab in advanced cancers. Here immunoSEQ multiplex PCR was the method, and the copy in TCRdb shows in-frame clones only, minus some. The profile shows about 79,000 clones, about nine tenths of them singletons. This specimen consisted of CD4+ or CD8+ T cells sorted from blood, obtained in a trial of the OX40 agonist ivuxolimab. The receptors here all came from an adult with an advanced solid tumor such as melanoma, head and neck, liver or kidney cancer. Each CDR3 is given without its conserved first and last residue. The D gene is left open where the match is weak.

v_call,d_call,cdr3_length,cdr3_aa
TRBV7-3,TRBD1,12,ASSTGQAYNEQF
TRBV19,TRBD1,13,ASRRTGGATETQY
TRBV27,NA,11,ASSLGGLEKLF
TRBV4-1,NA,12,ASSQPTVNTEAF
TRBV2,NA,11,ASSETFNYGYT
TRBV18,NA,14,ASSPIAGLQTGELF
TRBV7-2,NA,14,ASSPSGGTYTGELF
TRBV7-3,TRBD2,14,ASSKGQSSGSNEQF
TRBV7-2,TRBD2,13,ASSSLNAGEETQY
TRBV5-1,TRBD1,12,ASSSGTVTYEQY
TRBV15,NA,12,ATSREGVNQPQH
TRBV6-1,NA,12,ASSPDSRNYGYT
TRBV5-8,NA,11,ASSKLSYYEQY
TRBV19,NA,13,ASSIVRVRGETQY
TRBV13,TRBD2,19,ASSYKGLAGEARLSWETQY
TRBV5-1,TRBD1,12,ASSEGAGNTEAF
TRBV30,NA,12,AWSRSSLAETQY
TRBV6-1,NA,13,ASSEQGIGNTEAF
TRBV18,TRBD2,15,ASSPTSGGGGTGELF
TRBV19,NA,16,ASSMTTGTYLGNTEAF
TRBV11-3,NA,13,ASSLDRFERETQY
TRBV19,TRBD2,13,ASSIKLAGGNEQF
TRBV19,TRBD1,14,ASSAGTAGSGNTIY
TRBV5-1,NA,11,ASSSQQGNEQY
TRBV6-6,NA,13,ASSPPSGGNQPQH
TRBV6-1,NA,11,ASSADSARTQY
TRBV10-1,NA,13,ASSEGARDYNEQF
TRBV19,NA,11,ASSIGGSQPQH
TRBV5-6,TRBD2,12,ASSRQRDSAEQY
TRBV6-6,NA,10,ASGGTVDEQY
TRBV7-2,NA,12,ASSPGRHTDTQY
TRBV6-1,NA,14,ASSAGSQHGQETQY
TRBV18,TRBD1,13,ASSFLNRGQETQY
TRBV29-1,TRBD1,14,SVKSSETGVFNEQF
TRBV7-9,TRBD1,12,AVLVGTGAAEQY
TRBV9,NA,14,ASSVAFATTYNEQF
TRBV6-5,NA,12,ASSPGPLQETQY
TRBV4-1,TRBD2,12,ASSLPGLAETQY
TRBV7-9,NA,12,ASSPNAGSYEQY
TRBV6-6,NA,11,ASSLGEGTEAF
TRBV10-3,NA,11,AISGTEYNEQF
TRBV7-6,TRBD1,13,ASSLGDSSQETQY
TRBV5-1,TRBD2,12,ASSLTGGSETQY
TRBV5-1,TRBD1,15,ASSLVGQGTSNTEAF
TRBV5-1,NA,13,ASSLEVGPQETQY
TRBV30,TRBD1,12,AWSRTGGHQPQH
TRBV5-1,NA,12,ASSLGAQDDGYT
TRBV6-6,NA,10,ASSLARETQY
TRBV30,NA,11,AWSAGVTTEAF
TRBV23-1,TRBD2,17,ASSQLVPTSGTPGGEQY
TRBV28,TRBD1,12,ASSPRRTGDGYT
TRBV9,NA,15,ASSVEQEGRSGNTIY
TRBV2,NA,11,ASTRAPNEKLF
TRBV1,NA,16,TSSQGESGVVGKEKLF
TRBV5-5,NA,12,ASSPWTESSPLH
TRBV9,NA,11,ASSAALDTEAF
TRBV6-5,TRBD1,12,ASSRPTGNSPLH
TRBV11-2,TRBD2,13,ASSQTSGSGGEQF
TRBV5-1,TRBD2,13,ASSSRLAGGYTQY
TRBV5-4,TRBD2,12,ASSPREGGETQY